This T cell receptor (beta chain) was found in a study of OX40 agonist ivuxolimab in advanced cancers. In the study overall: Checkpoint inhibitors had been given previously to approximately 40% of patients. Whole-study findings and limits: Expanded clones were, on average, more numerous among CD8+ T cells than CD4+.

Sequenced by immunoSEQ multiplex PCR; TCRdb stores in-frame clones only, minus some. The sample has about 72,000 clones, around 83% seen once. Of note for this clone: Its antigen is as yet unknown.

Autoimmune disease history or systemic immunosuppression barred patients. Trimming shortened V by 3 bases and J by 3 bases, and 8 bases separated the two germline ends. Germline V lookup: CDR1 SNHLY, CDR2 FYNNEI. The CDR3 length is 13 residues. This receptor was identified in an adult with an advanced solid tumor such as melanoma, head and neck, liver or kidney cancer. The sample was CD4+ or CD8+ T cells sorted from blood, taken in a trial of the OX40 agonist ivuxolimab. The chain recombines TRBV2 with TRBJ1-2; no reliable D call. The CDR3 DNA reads TGTGCCAGCAGTGATGACGGAGACTATGGCTACACCTTC. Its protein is CASSDDGDYGYTF.